This entry concerns a single T cell receptor beta chain. CDR1 and CDR2 (germline): SEHNR, FQNEAQ (reference sequence). This CDR3 region has 14 residues. V was clipped by 5 bases and J by 5 bases; unmatched bases: 5. Blood draws occurred at baseline, cycle 4 day 1, and cycle 7 day 1. Here immunoSEQ multiplex PCR was the method, and the copy in TCRdb shows in-frame clones only, minus some. There are more than 25,000 clones in the sample; about 82% occur only once, and more than 25% lies in the top ten. These data are taken from a study of OX40 agonist ivuxolimab in advanced cancers. Study in general: Patients were dosed with the agonistic anti-OX40 (CD134) antibody ivuxolimab. Patients assigned to dose escalation were diagnosed with hepatocellular carcinoma, melanoma, renal cell or head and neck cancer.

The specimen comprised CD4+ or CD8+ T cells sorted from blood, sampled in a trial of the OX40 agonist ivuxolimab. The genes are TRBV7-9 and TRBJ2-7; TRBD1 agrees at 11 bases. The clonotype was recovered from an adult with an advanced solid tumor such as melanoma, head and neck, liver or kidney cancer. Here the CDR3 reads CASSKGQGVHEQYF. The CDR3 DNA reads as TGTGCCAGCAGCAAGGGACAGGGGGTCCACGAGCAGTACTTC.